This TCR beta chain was recovered during a study of OX40 agonist ivuxolimab in advanced cancers. Whole-study context: The diagnoses of dose-escalation patients were hepatocellular carcinoma, melanoma, renal cell or head and neck cancer. Antecedent anti-PD-1, anti-PD-L1 or anti-CTLA-4 therapy was permissible, with approximately 44% having received some. Partial responses were seen in three patients, one with hepatocellular carcinoma and two with cutaneous melanoma. Study-wide results and limits: CD8+ T cells were the subset that, on average, had more expanded clones than CD4+.

As concerns this clone: Its specificity is not known.

Clones were sequenced by immunoSEQ multiplex PCR, and TCRdb holds only the in-frame ones, with some missing. The sample includes approximately 54,000 clones, approximately 90% of them seen just once. The V gene lost 6 bases and the J gene lost 4 bases, with 12 bases spanning the gap. This CDR3 is built from 12 residues. CDR1 is SQVTM and CDR2 is ANQGSEA in the germline V gene. Source: CD4+ or CD8+ T cells sorted from blood, taken in a trial of the OX40 agonist ivuxolimab. The rearrangement uses TRBV29-1 and TRBJ1-2; D may be TRBD1 (5 bases). The sequence came from an adult with an advanced solid tumor such as melanoma, head and neck, liver or kidney cancer. The CDR3 reads CSVMTVTYGYTF. CDR3 DNA: TGCAGCGTAATGACAGTCACCTATGGCTACACCTTC.